The 10 T cell receptor beta chains below all came from one sample that was sequenced in a study of blood T cell repertoires in COVID-19. Clones were read by immunoSEQ multiplex PCR, and TCRdb kept only the in-frame ones, dropping some. The sample includes 200,000 or so clones, approximately 92% of them seen just once. The material sequenced was PBMCs or T cells enriched from blood (not recorded which). These receptor sequences come from a woman younger than 35 in a cohort exposed to, infected with or recovered from COVID-19 (not recorded which).

V usage is TRBV4-2 and J usage is TRBJ2-1; 10 nucleotides line up with TRBD2. CDR1 is LGHNA and CDR2 is YNFKEQ in the germline V gene. This CDR3 has 16 residues. Unmatched junction bases numbered 5, after V lost 0 bases and J lost 6 bases. CDR3 protein: CASSQEGLAVFNEQFF. CDR3 nucleotide sequence: TGTGCCAGCAGCCAAGAAGGACTAGCGGTCTTCAATGAGCAGTTCTTC.

The chain is built from TRBV9 and TRBJ2-2; maybe TRBD2 (6 bases). This CDR3 region has 15 residues. CDR1 is SGDLS, CDR2 YYNGEE, per germline. The ends were cut back, 3 bases at V and 4 bases at J, with 13 bases in the middle. The chain's CDR3 is CASSGGGGPTGELFF. Written as DNA, the CDR3 is TGTGCCAGCAGCGGGGGAGGAGGACCCACCGGGGAGCTGTTTTTT.

The genes are TRBV7-9 and TRBJ1-5, with 7 bases aligning to TRBD1. The CDR3 consists of 16 residues. Germline V CDR1 and CDR2: SEHNR, FQNEAQ (reference sequence). V lost 1 base and J lost 6; bases outside the gene matches: 9. In nucleotides, the CDR3 is TGTGCCAGCAGCTTAGGGGCACAGGGGACGACTCAGCCCCAGCATTTT. Its translation is CASSLGAQGTTQPQHF. Full variable domain (missing parts from reference TRBV7-9 and TRBJ1-5): DTGVSQNPRHKITKRGQNVTFRCDPISEHNRLYWYRQTLGQGPEFLTYFQNEAQLEKSRLLSDRFSAERPKGSFSTLEIQRTEQGDSAMYLCASSLGAQGTTQPQHFGDGTRLSIL.

V gene TRBV5-1 combines with J gene TRBJ2-5; TRBD2 matches at 16 bases. Unmatched junction bases numbered 3, after V lost 4 bases and J lost 0 bases. This CDR3 is 17 amino acids long. Germline V gives CDR1 SGHRS, CDR2 YFSETQ. In DNA, the CDR3 is TGCGCCAGCAGCCAGGGACTAGCGGGAGGGTACCAAGAGACCCAGTACTTC. The encoded protein is CASSQGLAGGYQETQYF.

This clone was observed once. CDR3 DNA: TGTGCCAGTAGTAGCCCGGGAACCTACGAGCAGTACTTC. Residues: CASSSPGTYEQYF. The rearrangement joins TRBV19 to TRBJ2-7; perhaps TRBD2 as D (5 bases). The germline CDR1 and CDR2 sequences are LNHDA and SQIVND (reference sequence). Trimming cost V 4 bases and J 2 bases, with 9 bases left between them. CDR3 size: 13 residues.

This chain uses TRBV19 with TRBJ2-2; 9 nucleotides line up with TRBD1. Germline CDR1 LNHDA, CDR2 SQIVND (reference sequence). The CDR3 is made up of 15 amino acids. The ends lost 10 bases at V and 3 bases at J; junction bases unmatched: 9. The CDR3 DNA sequence: TGTGCCACGAAGAAAGGGGACAGGGACACCGGGGAGCTGTTTTTT. Encoded protein: CATKKGDRDTGELFF.

The J gene is TRBJ1-5, the V gene TRBV18; D not certain. Trimming cost V 5 bases and J 4 bases, with 9 bases left between them. The CDR3 is 13 residues long. Germline lookup yields CDR1 KGHSH and CDR2 LQKENI. The CDR3 sequence: CASSTGENQPQHF. Here the CDR3 DNA reads TGTGCCAGCTCAACTGGAGAGAATCAGCCCCAGCATTTT.

The genes are TRBV7-6 and TRBJ1-5; no firm D call. This CDR3 has 15 amino acids. Per the germline V gene, CDR1 is SGHVS and CDR2 is FNYEAQ. Trimming stripped 6 bases from V and 2 bases from J, with 14 bases between. CDR3 region: CASSPGSGGNQPQHF. For the CDR3, the DNA is TGTGCCAGCAGTCCCGGGTCGGGAGGCAATCAGCCCCAGCATTTT.

The V and J genes are TRBV6-5 and TRBJ2-1; 7 bases fit TRBD2. The CDR3 covers 13 residues. The V gene end was trimmed by 6 bases and the J gene end by 11 bases; junction bases not matched to a gene: 10. In germline, CDR1 is MNHEY, CDR2 SVGAGI. The CDR3 loop reads CASRTDQRGKQFF. The DNA for the CDR3 is TGTGCCAGCAGGACAGACCAGCGGGGAAAGCAGTTCTTC.

The chain carries TRBV3-1 (or the pseudogene TRBV3-2) and TRBJ1-1; D might be TRBD1 (5 bases). The germline V and J ends were trimmed by 1 base and 6 bases, with 6 bases remaining between them. The germline V gene has CDR1 LGHDT and CDR2 YNNKEL (reference sequence). The length of the CDR3 is 12 residues. The CDR3 DNA sequence: TGTGCCAGCAGCCAAGGGGGCGCTGAAGCTTTCTTT. Its translation: CASSQGGAEAFF.